Following are 9 T cell receptor beta chains from one sample sequenced in a study of cytomegalovirus exposure and HLA in healthy donors. PCR primers comprised 60 Vbeta and 13 Jbeta primers. Assay used: immunoSEQ multiplex PCR; TCRdb lists only in-frame clones, some missing. The profile shows about 210,000 clones, about 85% of them singletons. Sequenced sample: PBMCs. These TCRs come from a woman in her forties or fifties in good health and CMV-seropositive.

The CDR3 protein is CASSMGAGGGYTF. The CDR3 DNA follows: TGTGCCAGTAGTATGGGGGCAGGTGGGGGCTACACCTTC. J is TRBJ1-2 and V is TRBV19, with TRBD1 as a possible D gene (6 bases). Looked up from germline, CDR1 is LNHDA and CDR2 is SQIVND (reference sequence). The CDR3 totals 13 residues. Trimming pared 3 bases from V and 8 bases from J, leaving 13 bases between.

Many counts were recorded for this clone. The V call is TRBV2, the J call TRBJ2-7; D not certain. The V gene lost 0 bases and the J gene lost 6 bases, with 6 bases spanning the gap. Germline V gene sequence: CDR1 SNHLY, CDR2 FYNNEI. The CDR3 loop spans 12 amino acids. DNA for the CDR3: TGTGCCAGCAGTGAAGCCCCTCCCGAGCAGTACTTC. Its translation is CASSEAPPEQYF.

CDR3 DNA sequence: TGTGCCAGCAGCGTAGCGCAGGGTGATTGCACCTTC. It translates to CASSVAQGDCTF. V and J are TRBV9 and TRBJ1-2; tentatively, D is TRBD1 (5 bases). The V end was cut by 0 bases, the J end by 13 bases, with 13 bases between. The germline gives CDR1 SGDLS, CDR2 YYNGEE. The CDR3 runs to 12 residues.

The rearrangement links TRBV2 to TRBJ1-2; 9 positions agree with TRBD1. V trimming: 4 bases; J trimming: 5 bases; junction bases outside the gene matches: 8. The CDR3 is made up of 15 amino acids. Germline CDR1 and CDR2: SNHLY and FYNNEI. CDR3 loop: CASSGAGTGMYGYTF. The CDR3 bases are TGTGCCAGCAGTGGGGCCGGGACAGGGATGTATGGCTACACCTTC.

V usage is TRBV27 and J usage is TRBJ1-5; 9 bases are a match to TRBD1. The CDR3 totals 17 residues. The germline CDR1 and CDR2 sequences are MNHEY and SMNVEV (reference sequence). V was pared by 4 bases and J by 2 bases, with 9 bases of the junction left unmatched. The CDR3 reads CASSSPGTGTGNQPQHF. The CDR3 DNA reads as TGTGCCAGCAGTTCACCCGGGACAGGGACCGGCAATCAGCCCCAGCATTTT.

This chain links TRBV5-1 with TRBJ2-7, with TRBD1 as a possible D gene (6 bases). The V gene's germline CDR1 is SGHRS and CDR2 YFSETQ. This CDR3 comprises 14 residues. The germline V and J ends were trimmed by 4 bases and 5 bases, with 16 bases remaining between them. CDR3: CASSHGQTVDEQYF. CDR3 nucleotide sequence: TGCGCCAGCAGCCACGGACAGACTGTGGACGAGCAGTACTTC.

The gene calls are TRBV19 and TRBJ1-5; D is unclear. This CDR3 has 15 residues. The V end was cut by 7 bases, the J end by 4 bases, with 17 bases between. Germline CDR1 LNHDA, CDR2 SQIVND (reference sequence). CDR3 residues: CASTPSDGENQPQHF. The DNA for the CDR3 is TGTGCCAGTACTCCATCCGACGGAGAGAATCAGCCCCAGCATTTT.

The chain uses TRBV7-2 and TRBJ1-2; 7 bases map to TRBD1. V dropped 5 bases and J dropped 1; count of bases not matched to a gene: 4. CDR1 and CDR2 from the germline V gene are SGHTA and FQGNSA. The CDR3 spans 14 residues. The DNA for the CDR3 is TGTGCCAGCAGCCCTAACAGGGGTAACTATGGCTACACCTTC. Its translation: CASSPNRGNYGYTF.

The chain links TRBV15 to TRBJ1-5, with 8 bases lining up with TRBD1. The CDR3 contains 14 residues. CDR1 is LNHNV, CDR2 YYDKDF, per germline (reference sequence). V shed 4 bases, J shed 6 bases, and the junction held 5 bases outside the gene matches. The CDR3 nucleotides are TGTGCCACCAGCACACGACAGGGGCCTCAGCCCCAGCATTTT. Amino acids: CATSTRQGPQPQHF.